Below, one T cell receptor beta chain is given with its context. CDR3 length equals 20 residues. With 6 bases removed from V and 12 bases from J, the gap between germline ends came to 36 bases. CDR1 and CDR2 from the germline V gene are MDHEN and SYDVKM. This specimen belongs to a study of blood T cell repertoires in COVID-19. Background on the study: COVID-19 samples, acute and convalescent, were from the United States, Italy and Spain.

The table came from immunoSEQ multiplex PCR; TCRdb's copy has only in-frame clones and leaves some out. The table includes about 300,000 clones, about four fifths detected once. The receptor's source is a woman between 45 and 65 years old who had recovered from COVID-19. The rearrangement links TRBV28 to TRBJ1-6; tentatively, D is TRBD1 (5 bases). The sequencing sample was made of peripheral blood. DNA for the CDR3: TGTGCCAGCAGCCTGGGGGAGGACCAGATTTCATGGGGAAAGGTTAGACCCCTCCACTTT. It codes for CASSLGEDQISWGKVRPLHF.